The 5 T cell receptor delta chains listed next were all sequenced from one sample in a study of gamma-delta T cells after stem cell transplantation. TCRdb re-called clones from the RT-PCR reads via CATT. The repertoire has about 3,000 delta-chain clones, around 2% of them found once; the top ten carry about 36%. The sequenced sample was gamma-delta T cells. Source of these receptors: a human donor. It is not recorded whose cells these are; they may come from a transplant donor.

As concerns this clone: The protein in TCRdb stems from a much larger clone and differs at residue 8 from this DNA's translation, likely a read error; here the protein is translated from the DNA. The chain couples TRDV2 to TRDJ1; TRDD3 might be the D (6 bases). Trimming removed 8 bases at V and 1 base at J, with 22 bases between. The CDR3 is made up of 16 amino acids. Germline V gives CDR1 GEAIGNYY, CDR2 EKD. The CDR3 reads CASYGVGGTLTDKLIF. In nucleotides, the CDR3 is TGTGCCTCTTACGGGGTGGGGGGTACGCTCACCGATAAACTCATCTTT.

This clone has just a few counts. The mismatch at residue 5 between this DNA's translation and the TCRdb protein of a much larger clone likely reflects a read error; the protein shown is translated from the DNA. CDR3: CACDPVGDTSSWDTRQMFF. As DNA, the CDR3 is TGTGCCTGTGACCCCGTAGGGGATACCAGCTCCTGGGACACCCGACAGATGTTTTTC. The chain carries TRDV2 and TRDJ3, with 8 bases that match TRDD3. Germline V gene lookup returns CDR1 GEAIGNYY and CDR2 EKD. The V and J ends lost 3 bases and 0 bases, in that order; junction bases with no gene match: 9. The CDR3 is made up of 19 amino acids.

With respect to this clone: The protein TCRdb gives is from a much larger clone and does not agree with this DNA's translation at residue 13, likely a read error; the protein shown here comes from the DNA. This chain joins TRDV2 and TRDJ3; TRDD3 agrees at 8 bases. CDR3 size: 19 residues. The germline V gene encodes CDR1 GEAIGNYY and CDR2 EKD. DNA of the CDR3: TGTGCCTGTGACACCGTAGGGGATACCAGCTCCTGGTACACCCGACAGATGTTTTTC. Its protein product is CACDTVGDTSSWYTRQMFF.

Concerning this clone itself: With only one base between it and a far larger clone, this is likely a read error. V gene TRDV2 combines with J gene TRDJ1; TRDD3 agrees at 10 bases. V shed 2 bases and J 3 bases; nucleotides not matched to a gene: 32. Germline CDR1 GEAIGNYY, CDR2 EKD. The CDR3 is made up of 24 amino acids. The CDR3 DNA follows: TGTGCCTGTGACAGCCTCCTGGGGGATAGGGGGGGGATACAGGGCGAAAGGTACGCCGATAAACTCATCTTT. Translating it yields CACDSLLGDRGGIQGERYADKLIF.

Remarks on this clone: A much larger clone lies one base from this, so it may be a read error. Other DNA sequences of this sample code for an identical CDR3. The J gene is TRDJ1, the V gene TRDV2, with TRDD3 matching over 8 bases. V shed 1 base, J shed 0 bases, and the junction held 18 bases outside the gene matches. The CDR3 totals 20 residues. Germline CDR1 GEAIGNYY, CDR2 EKD. CDR3 loop: CACDTVSRRVTGGYTDKLIF. CDR3 bases: TGTGCCTGTGACACGGTGTCCCGGAGAGTTACTGGGGGGTACACCGATAAACTCATCTTT.